What follows describes a single TCR beta chain. This record comes from a study of blood T cell repertoires in COVID-19. About the study: Samples of COVID-19 (acute and convalescent) were obtained from the United States, Italy and Spain.

Original handling: Amplified reference gene primers provided the basis for estimating nucleated cell counts. Some clones are missing from TCRdb's copy, which holds only in-frame ones; the method was immunoSEQ multiplex PCR. The V and J calls and clone size were taken over from that table, and D and trimming were inferred from the DNA. The data contain about 260,000 clones, 70% to 90% of them singletons. Source material: peripheral blood. The clonotype comes from a woman between 40 and 55 years old with acute or convalescent COVID-19.

This chain's CDR3 is CASSPIKGRLEIAKNIQYF. CDR3 DNA: TGTGCCAGCAGCCCGATAAAGGGACGACTAGAGATAGCCAAAAACATTCAGTACTTC. The V call is TRBV9, the J call TRBJ2-4; weak D call: TRBD2 (6 bases). Germline values: CDR1 SGDLS, CDR2 YYNGEE. The CDR3 is made up of 19 amino acids. Deletions cut 4 bases from V and 0 bases from J, with 23 bases between.